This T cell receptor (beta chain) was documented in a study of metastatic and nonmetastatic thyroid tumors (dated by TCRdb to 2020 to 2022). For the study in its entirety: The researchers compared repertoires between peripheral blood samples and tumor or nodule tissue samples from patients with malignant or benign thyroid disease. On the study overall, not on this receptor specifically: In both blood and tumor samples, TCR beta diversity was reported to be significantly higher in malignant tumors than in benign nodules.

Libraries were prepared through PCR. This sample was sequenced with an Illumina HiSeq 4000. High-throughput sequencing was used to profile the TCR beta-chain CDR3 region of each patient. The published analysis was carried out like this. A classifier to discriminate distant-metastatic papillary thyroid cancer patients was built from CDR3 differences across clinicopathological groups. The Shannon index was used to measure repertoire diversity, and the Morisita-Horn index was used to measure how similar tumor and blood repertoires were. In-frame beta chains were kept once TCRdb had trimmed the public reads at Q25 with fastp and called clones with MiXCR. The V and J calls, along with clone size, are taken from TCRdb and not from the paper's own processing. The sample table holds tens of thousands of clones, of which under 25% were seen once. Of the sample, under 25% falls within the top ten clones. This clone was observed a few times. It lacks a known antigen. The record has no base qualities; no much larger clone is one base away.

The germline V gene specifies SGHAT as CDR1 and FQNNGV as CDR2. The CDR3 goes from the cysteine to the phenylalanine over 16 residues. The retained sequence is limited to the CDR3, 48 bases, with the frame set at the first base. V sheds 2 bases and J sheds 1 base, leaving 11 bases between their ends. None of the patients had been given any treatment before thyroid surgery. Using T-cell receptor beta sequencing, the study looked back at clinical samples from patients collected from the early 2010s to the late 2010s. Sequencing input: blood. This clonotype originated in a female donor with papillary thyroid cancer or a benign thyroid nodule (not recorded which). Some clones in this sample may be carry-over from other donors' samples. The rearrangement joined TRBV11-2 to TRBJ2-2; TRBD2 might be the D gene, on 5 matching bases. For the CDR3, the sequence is CASSLRRGQNTGELFF. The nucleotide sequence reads TGTGCCAGCAGCTTACGACGGGGTCAGAACACCGGGGAGCTGTTTTTT.